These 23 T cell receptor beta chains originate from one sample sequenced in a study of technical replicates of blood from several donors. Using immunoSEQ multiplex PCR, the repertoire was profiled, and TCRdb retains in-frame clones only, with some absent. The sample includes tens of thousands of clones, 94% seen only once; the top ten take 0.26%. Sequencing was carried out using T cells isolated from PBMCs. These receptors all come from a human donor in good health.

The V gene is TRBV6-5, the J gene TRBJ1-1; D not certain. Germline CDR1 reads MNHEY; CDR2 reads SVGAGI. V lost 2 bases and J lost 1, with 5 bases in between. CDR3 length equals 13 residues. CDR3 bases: TGTGCCAGCAGTTACAGCCGGAACACTGAAGCTTTCTTT. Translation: CASSYSRNTEAFF.

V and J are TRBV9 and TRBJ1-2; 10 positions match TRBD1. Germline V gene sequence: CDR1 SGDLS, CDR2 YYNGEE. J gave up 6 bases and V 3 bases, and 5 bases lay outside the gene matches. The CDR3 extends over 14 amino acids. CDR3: CASSGGQGYHGYTF. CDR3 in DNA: TGTGCCAGCAGCGGGGGACAGGGGTACCATGGCTACACCTTC.

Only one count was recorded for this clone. The CDR3 bases are TGTGCCAGCAGCCGATCGGACAGGGAGTATGGAGGCTACACCTTC. Amino acid sequence: CASSRSDREYGGYTF. The V and J genes are TRBV5-6 and TRBJ1-2; 8 bases fit TRBD1. V lost 4 bases to trimming and J lost 8 bases; unmatched junction nucleotides: 13. The germline V gene has CDR1 SGHDT and CDR2 YYEEEE. This CDR3 is 15 amino acids long.

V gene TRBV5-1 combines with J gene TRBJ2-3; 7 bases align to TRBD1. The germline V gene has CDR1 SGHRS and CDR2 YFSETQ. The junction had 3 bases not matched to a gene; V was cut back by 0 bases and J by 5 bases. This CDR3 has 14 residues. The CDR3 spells CASSLEGAEDTQYF. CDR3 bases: TGCGCCAGCAGCTTGGAGGGGGCAGAAGATACGCAGTATTTT.

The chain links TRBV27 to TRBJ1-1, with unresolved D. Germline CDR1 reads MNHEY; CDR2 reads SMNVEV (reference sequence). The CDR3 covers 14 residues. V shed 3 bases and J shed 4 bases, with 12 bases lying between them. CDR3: CASSFWGGLTEAFF. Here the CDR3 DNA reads TGTGCCAGCAGTTTTTGGGGAGGGCTCACTGAAGCTTTCTTT.

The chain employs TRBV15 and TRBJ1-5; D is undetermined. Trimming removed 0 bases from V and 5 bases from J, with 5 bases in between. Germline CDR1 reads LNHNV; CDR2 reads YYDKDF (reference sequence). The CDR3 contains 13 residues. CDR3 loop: CATSRDPDQPQHF. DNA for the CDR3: TGTGCCACCAGCAGAGATCCTGATCAGCCCCAGCATTTT.

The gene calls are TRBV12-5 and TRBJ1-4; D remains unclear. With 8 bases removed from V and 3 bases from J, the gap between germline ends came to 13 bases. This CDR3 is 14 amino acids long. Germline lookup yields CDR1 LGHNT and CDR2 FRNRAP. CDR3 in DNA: TGTGCTAGTTCCGGCCGGGTGTCTAATGAAAAACTGTTTTTT. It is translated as CASSGRVSNEKLFF.

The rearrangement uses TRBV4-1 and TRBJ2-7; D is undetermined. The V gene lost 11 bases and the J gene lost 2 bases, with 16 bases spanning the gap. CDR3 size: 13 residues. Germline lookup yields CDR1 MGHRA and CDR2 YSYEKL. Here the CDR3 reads CASSEYGAYEQYF. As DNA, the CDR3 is TGCGCCTCCAGTGAGTACGGAGCCTACGAGCAGTACTTC.

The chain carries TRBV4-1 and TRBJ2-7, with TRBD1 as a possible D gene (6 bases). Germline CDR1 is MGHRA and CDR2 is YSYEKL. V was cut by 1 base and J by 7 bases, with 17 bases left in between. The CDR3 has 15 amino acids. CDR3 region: CASSQAGTHPTEQYF. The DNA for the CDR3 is TGCGCCAGCAGCCAAGCTGGGACACACCCTACTGAGCAGTACTTC.

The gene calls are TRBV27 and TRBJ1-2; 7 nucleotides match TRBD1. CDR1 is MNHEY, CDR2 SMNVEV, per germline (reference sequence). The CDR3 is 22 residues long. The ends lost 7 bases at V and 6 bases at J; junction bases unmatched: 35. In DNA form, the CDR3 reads TGTGCCAGCAAGGCCCGGCCGTGGGGGATAGTAGCCCCGGGACAGAAATCCCATGGCTACACCTTC. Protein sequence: CASKARPWGIVAPGQKSHGYTF.

In DNA form, the CDR3 reads TGTGCCAGCAGTTTAACATGGGGCGGTGCAAGGGGTAGGCAGTTCTTC. Translating gives CASSLTWGGARGRQFF. The J gene is TRBJ2-1, the V gene TRBV28; TRBD1 is a possible D gene (5 bases). The V gene lost 2 bases and the J gene lost 12 bases, with 23 bases spanning the gap. CDR3 size: 16 residues. CDR1 and CDR2 from the germline V gene are MDHEN and SYDVKM.

The CDR3 DNA sequence: TGCGCCAGCACTAGGACTAGCGGGAGAGAAAACGCCTACGAGCAGTACTTC. It specifies CASTRTSGRENAYEQYF. The chain uses TRBV5-1 and TRBJ2-7, with TRBD2 matching over 13 bases. CDR3 length: 17 amino acids. In germline, CDR1 is SGHRS, CDR2 YFSETQ. V dropped 6 bases and J dropped 2; count of bases not matched to a gene: 11.

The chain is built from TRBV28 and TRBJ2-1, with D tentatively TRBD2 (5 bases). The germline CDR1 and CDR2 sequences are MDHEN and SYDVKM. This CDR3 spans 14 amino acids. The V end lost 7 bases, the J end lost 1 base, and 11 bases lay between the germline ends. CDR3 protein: CASTLDWSYNEQFF. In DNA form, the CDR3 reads TGTGCCAGCACCCTGGACTGGTCCTACAATGAGCAGTTCTTC.

The CDR3 reads CAISETRNTEAFF. The CDR3 nucleotides are TGTGCCATCAGCGAAACACGGAACACTGAAGCTTTCTTT. V gene TRBV10-3 combines with J gene TRBJ1-1; unclear D gene. Per the germline V gene, CDR1 is ENHRY and CDR2 is SYGVKD. This CDR3 is 13 amino acids long. V lost 6 bases to trimming and J lost 1 base, with 9 bases between them.

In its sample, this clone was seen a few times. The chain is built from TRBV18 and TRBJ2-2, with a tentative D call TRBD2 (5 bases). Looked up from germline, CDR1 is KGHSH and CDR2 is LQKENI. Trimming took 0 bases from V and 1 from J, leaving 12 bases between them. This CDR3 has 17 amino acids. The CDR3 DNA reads TGTGCCAGCTCACCACCGGGTGGGAGCTGGAACACCGGGGAGCTGTTTTTT. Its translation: CASSPPGGSWNTGELFF.

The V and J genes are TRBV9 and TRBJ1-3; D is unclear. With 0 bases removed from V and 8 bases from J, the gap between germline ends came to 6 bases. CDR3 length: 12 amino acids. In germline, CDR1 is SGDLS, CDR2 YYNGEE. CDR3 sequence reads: CASSVDGYTIYF. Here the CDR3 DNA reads TGTGCCAGCAGCGTAGACGGGTACACCATATATTTT.

CDR3 sequence: CASSSHPKNTGELFF. The DNA for the CDR3 is TGTGCCAGCAGTTCCCACCCTAAGAACACCGGGGAGCTGTTTTTT. The chain combines TRBV27 with TRBJ2-2; the D is unclear. Trimming removed 4 bases from V and 1 base from J, with 10 bases in between. Germline values: CDR1 MNHEY, CDR2 SMNVEV (reference sequence). The CDR3 extends over 15 amino acids.

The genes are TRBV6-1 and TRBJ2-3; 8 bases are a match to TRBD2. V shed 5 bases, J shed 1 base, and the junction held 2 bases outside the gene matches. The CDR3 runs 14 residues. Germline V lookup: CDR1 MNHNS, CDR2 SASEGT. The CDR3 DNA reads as TGTGCCAGCAGTCTTAGCGGGGGCACAGATACGCAGTATTTT. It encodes CASSLSGGTDTQYF.

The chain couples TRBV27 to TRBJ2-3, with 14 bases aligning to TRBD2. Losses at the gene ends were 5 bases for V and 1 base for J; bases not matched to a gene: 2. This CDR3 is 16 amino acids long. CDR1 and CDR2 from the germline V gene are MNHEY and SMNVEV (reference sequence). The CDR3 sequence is CASSPGLAGGTDTQYF. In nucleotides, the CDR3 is TGTGCCAGCAGTCCGGGACTAGCGGGGGGCACAGATACGCAGTATTTT.

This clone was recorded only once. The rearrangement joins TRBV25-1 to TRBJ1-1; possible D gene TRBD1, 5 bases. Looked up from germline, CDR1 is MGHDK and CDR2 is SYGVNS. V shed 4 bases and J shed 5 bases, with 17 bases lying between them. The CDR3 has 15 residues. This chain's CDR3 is CASSVFSGGGTEAFF. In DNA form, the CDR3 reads TGTGCCAGCAGTGTCTTTTCGGGCGGGGGGACTGAAGCTTTCTTT.

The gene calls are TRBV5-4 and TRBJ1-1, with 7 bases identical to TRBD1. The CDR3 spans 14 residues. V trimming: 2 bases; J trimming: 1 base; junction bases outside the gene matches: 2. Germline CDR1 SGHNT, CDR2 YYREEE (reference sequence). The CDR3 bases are TGTGCCAGCAGCTTACAGGGGCGGAACACTGAAGCTTTCTTT. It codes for CASSLQGRNTEAFF.

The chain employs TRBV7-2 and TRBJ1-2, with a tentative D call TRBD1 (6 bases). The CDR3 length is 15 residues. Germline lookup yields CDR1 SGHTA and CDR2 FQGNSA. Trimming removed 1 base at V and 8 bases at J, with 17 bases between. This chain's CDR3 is CASSLEVRGFGGYTF. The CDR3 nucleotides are TGTGCCAGCAGCTTAGAAGTCAGGGGATTCGGAGGCTACACCTTC. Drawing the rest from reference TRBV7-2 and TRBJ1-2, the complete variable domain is GAGVSQSPSNKVTEKGKDVELRCDPISGHTALYWYRQSLGQGLEFLIYFQGNSAPDKSGLPSDRFSAERTGGSVSTLTIQRTQQEDSAVYLCASSLEVRGFGGYTFGSGTRLTVV.

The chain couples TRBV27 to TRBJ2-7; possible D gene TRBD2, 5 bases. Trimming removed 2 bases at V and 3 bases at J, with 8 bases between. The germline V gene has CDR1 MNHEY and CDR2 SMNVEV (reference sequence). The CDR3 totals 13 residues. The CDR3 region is CASSLTGNYEQYF. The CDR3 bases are TGTGCCAGCAGTTTAACGGGAAACTACGAGCAGTACTTC.